These 30 T cell receptor beta chains were all obtained from the same sample, sequenced in a study of blood T cells in healthy people across ages. Next came a second PCR, run for about 6 to 12 cycles, which used a sample-barcoded 5' primer along with a J-beta primer mix. Via MiXCR, TCRdb re-called the 5' RACE reads, giving one row per CDR3 protein. This sample has over 600,000 distinct CDR3 sequences, with approximately 40% found just once. The sequencing input was blood. These receptors came from a man older than 75 in good health.

Concerning this clonotype itself: This may arise from a read error, as a much more abundant clone is one base away. V usage is TRBV7-2 and J usage is TRBJ2-2, with 12 bases identical to TRBD2. CDR1 is SGHTA and CDR2 is FQGNSA in the germline V gene. This CDR3 has 17 residues. For the CDR3, the DNA is TGTGCCGGCAGCTTAGGCCCTAGCGGGAGGGCCTCCGGGGAGCTGTTTTTT. This gives the protein CAGSLGPSGRASGELFF.

This clonotype has more than one count but fewer than ten. The CDR3 nucleotides read TGTGCCAGCAATGACCTGACAGGGATGGGCTACACCTTC. This codes for CASNDLTGMGYTF. The rearrangement joins TRBV6-2 or TRBV6-3 to TRBJ1-2; 7 bases fit TRBD1. This CDR3 has 13 amino acids. The V gene's germline CDR1 is MNHEY and CDR2 SVGEGT. V trimming: 7 bases; J trimming: 8 bases; junction bases outside the gene matches: 10.

This clonotype was counted between two and nine times. The CDR3 region is CASSRARETQYF. The DNA of the CDR3 is TGTGCCAGCAGCCGGGCGAGGGAGACCCAGTACTTC. V gene TRBV7-2 combines with J gene TRBJ2-5; D is undetermined. The V end was cut by 5 bases, the J end by 5 bases, with 9 bases between. This CDR3 comprises 12 residues. Germline CDR1 SGHTA, CDR2 FQGNSA.

The chain combines TRBV5-6 with TRBJ1-2; no clear D. CDR3 length: 15 amino acids. V was clipped by 0 bases and J by 0 bases, with 9 bases between them. The V gene's germline CDR1 is SGHDT and CDR2 YYEEEE. CDR3 protein: CASSLVGPSNYGYTF. CDR3 nucleotides: TGTGCCAGCAGCTTGGTGGGCCCTTCTAACTATGGCTACACCTTC.

Turning to this clonotype: A much bigger clone sits one base away, suggesting this may be a read error. The genes are TRBV7-2 and TRBJ2-1; D is perhaps TRBD2 (6 bases). The CDR3 covers 14 residues. CDR1 is SGHTA and CDR2 is FQGNSA in the germline V gene. The CDR3 region is CACSARLVSGEQFF. CDR3 sequence (DNA): TGTGCCTGCAGCGCCAGACTAGTTTCGGGGGAGCAGTTCTTC.

This clonotype was counted a few times. This chain uses TRBV5-1 with TRBJ2-5; weak D call: TRBD2 (5 bases). Germline lookup yields CDR1 SGHRS and CDR2 YFSETQ. The V end was cut by 7 bases, the J end by 5 bases, with 12 bases between. The CDR3 runs 12 residues. The CDR3 DNA reads as TGCGCCAGCGGGAAGGGAGCGGAGACCCAGTACTTC. Translation gives CASGKGAETQYF.

This clonotype showed up just a few times. The chain has TRBV5-8 and TRBJ2-3, with D tentatively TRBD2 (6 bases). Deletions cut 1 base from V and 2 bases from J, with 14 bases between. Germline loops: CDR1 SGHTS, CDR2 YDEGEE. The CDR3 runs to 16 residues. The CDR3 DNA sequence: TGTGCCAGCAGCTTGTTGGGAGGCAGTTTCACAGATACGCAGTATTTT. It is translated as CASSLLGGSFTDTQYF.

The gene calls are TRBV28 and TRBJ2-6; D is possibly TRBD1 or TRBD2 (5 bases each). CDR1 MDHEN and CDR2 SYDVKM come from the germline V gene. The CDR3 has 17 residues. With 3 bases removed from V and 2 bases from J, the gap between germline ends came to 14 bases. CDR3 nucleotide sequence: TGTGCCAGCAGTTTTGGGACGTCATTTGCTGGGGCCAACGTCCTGACTTTC. This sequence encodes CASSFGTSFAGANVLTF.

The chain uses TRBV20-1 and TRBJ1-2, with D maybe TRBD1 (5 bases). Germline lookup yields CDR1 DFQATT and CDR2 SNEGSKA (reference sequence). Trimming took off 3 bases at V and 11 bases at J, with 16 bases between the two ends. The CDR3 is made up of 12 amino acids. In DNA form, the CDR3 reads TGCAGTGCTAGCTTAGCCCCCGGGACTTACACCTTC. Protein: CSASLAPGTYTF.

The chain carries TRBV5-1 and TRBJ1-4; TRBD1 might be the D (6 bases). Between the trimmed V and J ends, which lost 4 bases and 8 bases, there was a span of 12 bases. The germline V gene has CDR1 SGHRS and CDR2 YFSETQ. The CDR3 extends over 13 amino acids. CDR3 bases: TGCGCCAGCAGCGCACAGGGAGGAGAAAAACTGTTTTTT. Translation: CASSAQGGEKLFF.

V is TRBV6-5 and J is TRBJ1-4; 10 bases are shared with TRBD1. The CDR3 extends over 15 amino acids. The ends lost 6 bases at V and 6 bases at J; junction bases unmatched: 7. The V gene's germline CDR1 is MNHEY and CDR2 SVGAGI. In DNA, the CDR3 is TGTGCCAGCAGCCGTGGGACAGGGGCGCATGAAAAACTGTTTTTT. Translating it yields CASSRGTGAHEKLFF.

This chain joins TRBV5-8 and TRBJ2-5; 11 nucleotides line up with TRBD2. CDR1 is SGHTS and CDR2 is YDEGEE in the germline V gene. The length of the CDR3 is 15 residues. V shed 1 base, J shed 6 bases, and the junction held 5 bases outside the gene matches. The CDR3 is CASSLLAGGPQTQYF. Here the CDR3 DNA reads TGTGCCAGCAGCTTGTTAGCGGGAGGGCCGCAGACCCAGTACTTC.

Note on this clonotype: A much bigger clone sits one base away, suggesting this may be a read error. V gene TRBV29-1 combines with J gene TRBJ1-1, with a possible D match to TRBD1 (6 bases). The CDR3 is 11 residues long. V shed 7 bases and J shed 9 bases, with 15 bases lying between them. Looked up from germline, CDR1 is SQVTM and CDR2 is ANQGSEA. The CDR3 coding sequence is TGCAGCGGGACAGACAGAGATCAAGCTTTCTTT. Translating it yields CSGTDRDQAFF. The full variable domain, its missing parts supplied by reference TRBV29-1 and TRBJ1-1, is SAVISQKPSRDICQRGTSLTIQCQVDSQVTMMFWYRQQPGQSLTLIATANQGSEATYESGFVIDKFPISRPNLTFSTLTVSNMSPEDSSIYLCSGTDRDQAFFGQGTRLTVV.

This clonotype was seen repeatedly, ten times or more. The rearrangement uses TRBV5-1 and TRBJ2-1, with 7 nucleotides matching TRBD1. Germline CDR1 reads SGHRS; CDR2 reads YFSETQ. V gave up 0 bases and J gave up 9 bases; unmatched junction bases: 0. This CDR3 contains 12 residues. The CDR3 region is CASSLAGGEQFF. In DNA form, the CDR3 reads TGCGCCAGCAGCTTGGCAGGGGGTGAGCAGTTCTTC.

This rearrangement joins TRBV4-3 to TRBJ2-5, with 9 bases identical to TRBD1. Germline CDR1 is LGHNA and CDR2 is YSLEER. The CDR3 is 17 amino acids. J gave up 11 bases and V 1 base, and 17 bases lay outside the gene matches. The CDR3 is CASSQGGLGTGPREQYF. The CDR3 DNA sequence: TGCGCCAGCAGCCAAGGAGGACTTGGGACAGGGCCTCGGGAGCAGTACTTC.

This clonotype was observed a few times. The chain joins TRBV5-1 to TRBJ1-6; TRBD1 agrees at 10 bases. From germline, CDR1 is SGHRS and CDR2 YFSETQ. The CDR3 extends over 13 amino acids. V lost 0 bases to trimming and J lost 16 bases; unmatched junction nucleotides: 4. For the CDR3, the DNA is TGCGCCAGCAGCTTGGCCGTGGGACAGGGGCTCCACTTT. Protein product: CASSLAVGQGLHF. The full variable domain, with the rest looked up from reference TRBV5-1 and TRBJ1-6, is KAGVTQTPRYLIKTRGQQVTLSCSPISGHRSVSWYQQTPGQGLQFLFEYFSETQRNKGNFPGRFSGRQFSNSRSEMNVSTLELGDSALYLCASSLAVGQGLHFGNGTRLTVT.

A word on this clonotype: Its ends do not fully match the called genes, so a read error is possible. The chain links TRBV27 to TRBJ2-5; D not certain. The CDR3 has 13 amino acids. Germline V gives CDR1 MNHEY, CDR2 SMNVEV (reference sequence). The CDR3 is CTSSLWGEETQYF. The DNA for the CDR3 is TGTACCAGCAGTTTGTGGGGTGAGGAGACCCAGTACTTC.

The chain combines TRBV12-3 or TRBV12-4 with TRBJ1-5, with 9 bases identical to TRBD1. The CDR3 contains 15 residues. V gave up 5 bases and J gave up 6 bases; unmatched junction bases: 8. The CDR3 coding sequence is TGTGCCAGCAGTGTCGGACAGGGGATCGGTCAGCCCCAGCATTTT. It encodes CASSVGQGIGQPQHF.

The CDR3 loop reads CASSGGQGQSGELFF. The DNA for the CDR3 is TGTGCCAGCAGTGGTGGACAGGGTCAATCCGGGGAGCTGTTTTTT. This sequence joins TRBV2 and TRBJ2-2; 8 bases agree with TRBD1. J gave up 6 bases and V 4 bases, and 7 bases lay outside the gene matches. Germline V gene data show CDR1 as SNHLY and CDR2 as FYNNEI. The CDR3 runs to 15 residues.

The chain links TRBV2 to TRBJ2-7, with 7 bases that match TRBD1. From germline, CDR1 is SNHLY and CDR2 FYNNEI. This CDR3 has 12 amino acids. With V trimmed by 9 bases and J by 4 bases, 6 bases remained unmatched. CDR3: CASRAGGYEQYF. The DNA for the CDR3 is TGTGCCAGTCGGGCAGGGGGTTACGAGCAGTACTTC.

The chain carries TRBV7-2 and TRBJ2-3, with 8 positions matching TRBD2. Germline V gene data show CDR1 as SGHTA and CDR2 as FQGNSA. CDR3 length equals 16 residues. V gave up 1 base and J gave up 5 bases; unmatched junction bases: 8. CDR3 in DNA: TGTGCCAGCAGCTTAGATGGGACTAGGGGTGTAGATACGCAGTATTTT. Translation: CASSLDGTRGVDTQYF.

This rearrangement joins TRBV20-1 to TRBJ1-5; 8 bases align to TRBD1. CDR1 and CDR2 (germline): DFQATT, SNEGSKA (reference sequence). There are 13 residues in the CDR3. The trim removed 5 bases at V and 2 bases at J, leaving 2 bases unmatched. The CDR3 spells CSAWGQGNQPQHF. As DNA, the CDR3 is TGCAGTGCTTGGGGACAGGGCAATCAGCCCCAGCATTTT.

The chain combines TRBV24-1 with TRBJ1-6; D unclear. The CDR3 runs to 17 residues. Germline loops: CDR1 KGHDR, CDR2 SFDVKD. V lost 4 bases and J lost 3, with 15 bases in between. The CDR3 sequence: CATSESRRANYNSPLHF. CDR3 nucleotide sequence: TGTGCCACCAGTGAGTCTAGGCGGGCCAACTATAATTCACCCCTCCACTTT.

The chain combines TRBV4-3 with TRBJ1-2, with 7 bases fitting TRBD1. This CDR3 is built from 15 residues. Germline CDR1 reads LGHNA; CDR2 reads YSLEER. V shed 1 base, J shed 4 bases, and the junction held 6 bases outside the gene matches. CDR3 bases: TGCGCCAGCAGCCAAGGAGGGGGCGCGAGCTATGGCTACACCTTC. Protein: CASSQGGGASYGYTF.

The gene calls are TRBV29-1 and TRBJ2-2; a possible D gene is TRBD2 (6 bases). Germline CDR1 reads SQVTM; CDR2 reads ANQGSEA. The CDR3 has 14 residues. V dropped 1 base and J dropped 5 bases, with 11 bases sitting between them. The chain's CDR3 is CSVEGGGRTGELFF. In DNA, the CDR3 is TGCAGCGTTGAAGGTGGAGGGAGAACCGGGGAGCTGTTTTTT.

The CDR3 spells CASSLTGAPLGETQYF. The CDR3 DNA sequence: TGTGCCAGCAGTTTAACGGGGGCGCCCCTCGGCGAGACCCAGTACTTC. This chain joins TRBV12-3 or TRBV12-4 and TRBJ2-5; D may match TRBD1 or TRBD2 (6 bases each). With 2 bases removed from V and 5 bases from J, the gap between germline ends came to 18 bases. This CDR3 is 16 amino acids long.

Points on this clonotype: The junction shows a germline mismatch at one end, possibly a read error. The chain employs TRBV7-2 and TRBJ2-1, with a weak D call TRBD2 (5 bases). There are 14 residues in the CDR3. Per germline, CDR1 SGHTA and CDR2 FQGNSA. CDR3 protein: CASSVALGSDEQFF. The CDR3 nucleotides read TGTGCCAGCAGCGTAGCGCTTGGCTCGGATGAGCAGTTCTTC.

In this sample, this clonotype turned up many times. V and J are TRBV15 and TRBJ2-7, with 9 bases that match TRBD1. With 1 base clipped from V and 2 bases from J, the junction kept 6 bases outside the gene matches. This CDR3 has 16 residues. Germline loops: CDR1 LNHNV, CDR2 YYDKDF (reference sequence). The CDR3 DNA reads TGTGCCACCAGCAGAGTCGGGGGACAGGGAACCTACGAGCAGTACTTC. Translated: CATSRVGGQGTYEQYF.

The rearrangement uses TRBV11-2 and TRBJ2-1; 13 bases are shared with TRBD2. The CDR3 length is 18 residues. V gave up 0 bases and J gave up 6 bases; unmatched junction bases: 8. The germline V gene has CDR1 SGHAT and CDR2 FQNNGV. CDR3 sequence (DNA): TGTGCCAGCAGCTTAGATTTCGGTTGGACTAGCGGGGGCAATGAGCAGTTCTTC. Protein product: CASSLDFGWTSGGNEQFF.

Concerning this clonotype itself: A read error may be the cause here, since a much bigger clone is one base away. The gene calls are TRBV6-2 or TRBV6-3 and TRBJ1-2; D is uncertain. Trimming shortened V by 11 bases and J by 4 bases, and 14 bases separated the two germline ends. The germline gives CDR1 MNHEY, CDR2 SVGEGT. The CDR3 runs to 12 residues. CDR3 sequence: CASRSISYGYTF. For the CDR3, the DNA is TGTGCCTCCAGGTCCATATCCTATGGCTACACCTTC.